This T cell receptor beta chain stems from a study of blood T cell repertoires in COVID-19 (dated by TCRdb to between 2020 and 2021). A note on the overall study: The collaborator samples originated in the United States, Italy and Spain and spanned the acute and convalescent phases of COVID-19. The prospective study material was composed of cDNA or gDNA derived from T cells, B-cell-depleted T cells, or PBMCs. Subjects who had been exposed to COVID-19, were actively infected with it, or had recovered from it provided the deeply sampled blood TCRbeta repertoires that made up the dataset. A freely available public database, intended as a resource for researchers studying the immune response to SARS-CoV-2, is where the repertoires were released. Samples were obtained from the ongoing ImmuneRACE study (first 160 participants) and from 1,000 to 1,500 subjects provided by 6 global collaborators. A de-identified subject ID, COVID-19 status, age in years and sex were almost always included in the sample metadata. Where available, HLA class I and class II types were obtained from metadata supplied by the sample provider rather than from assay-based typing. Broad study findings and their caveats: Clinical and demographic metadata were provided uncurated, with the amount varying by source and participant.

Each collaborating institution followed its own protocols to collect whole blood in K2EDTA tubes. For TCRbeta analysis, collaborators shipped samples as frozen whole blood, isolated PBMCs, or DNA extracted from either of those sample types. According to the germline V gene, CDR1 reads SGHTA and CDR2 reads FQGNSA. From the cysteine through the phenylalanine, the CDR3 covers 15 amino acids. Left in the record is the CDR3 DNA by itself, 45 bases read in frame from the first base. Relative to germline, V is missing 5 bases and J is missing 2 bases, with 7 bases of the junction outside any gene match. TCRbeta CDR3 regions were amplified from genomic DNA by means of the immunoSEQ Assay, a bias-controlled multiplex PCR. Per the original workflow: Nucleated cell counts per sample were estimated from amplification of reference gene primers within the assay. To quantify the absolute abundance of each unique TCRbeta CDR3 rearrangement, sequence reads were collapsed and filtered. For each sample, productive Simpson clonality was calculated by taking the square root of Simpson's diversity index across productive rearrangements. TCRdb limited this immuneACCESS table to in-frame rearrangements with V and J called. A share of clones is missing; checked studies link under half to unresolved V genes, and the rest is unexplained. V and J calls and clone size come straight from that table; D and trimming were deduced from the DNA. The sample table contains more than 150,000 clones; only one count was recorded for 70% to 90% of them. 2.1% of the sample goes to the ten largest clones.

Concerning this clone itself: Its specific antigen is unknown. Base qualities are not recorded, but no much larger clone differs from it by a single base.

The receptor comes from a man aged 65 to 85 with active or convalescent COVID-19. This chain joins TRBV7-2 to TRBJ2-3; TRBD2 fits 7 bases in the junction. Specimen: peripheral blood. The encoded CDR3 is CASSPRLANTDTQYF. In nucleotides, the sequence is TGTGCCAGCAGCCCGCGACTAGCTAACACAGATACGCAGTATTTT.